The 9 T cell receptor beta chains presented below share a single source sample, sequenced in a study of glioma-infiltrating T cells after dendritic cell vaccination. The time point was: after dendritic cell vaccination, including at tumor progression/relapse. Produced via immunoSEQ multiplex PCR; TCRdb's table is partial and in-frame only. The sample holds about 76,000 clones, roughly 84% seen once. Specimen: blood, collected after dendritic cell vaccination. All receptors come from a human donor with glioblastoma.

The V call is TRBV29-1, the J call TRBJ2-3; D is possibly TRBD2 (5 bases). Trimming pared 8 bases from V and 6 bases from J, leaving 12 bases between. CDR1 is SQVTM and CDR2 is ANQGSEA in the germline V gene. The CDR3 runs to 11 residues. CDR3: CSLEVGDTQYF. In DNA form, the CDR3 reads TGCAGCTTGGAGGTGGGGGATACGCAGTATTTT.

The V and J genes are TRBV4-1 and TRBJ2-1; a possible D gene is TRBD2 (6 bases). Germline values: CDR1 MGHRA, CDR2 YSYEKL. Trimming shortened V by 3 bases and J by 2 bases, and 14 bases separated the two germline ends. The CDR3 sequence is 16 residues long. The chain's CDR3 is CASSHQGGPTYNEQFF. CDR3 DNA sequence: TGCGCCAGCAGCCACCAAGGAGGGCCCACCTACAATGAGCAGTTCTTC.

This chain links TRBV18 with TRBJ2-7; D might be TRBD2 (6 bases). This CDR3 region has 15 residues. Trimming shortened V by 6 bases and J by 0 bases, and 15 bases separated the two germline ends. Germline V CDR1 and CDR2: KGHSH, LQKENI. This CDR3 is CASSSRGAGSYEQYF. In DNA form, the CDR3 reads TGTGCCAGCTCGTCTCGAGGAGCGGGCTCCTACGAGCAGTACTTC.

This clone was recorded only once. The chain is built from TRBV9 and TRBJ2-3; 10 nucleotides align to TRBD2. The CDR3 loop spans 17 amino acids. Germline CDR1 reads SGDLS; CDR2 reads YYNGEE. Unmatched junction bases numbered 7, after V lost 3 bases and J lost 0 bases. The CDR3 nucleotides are TGTGCCAGCAGCGAAGAGCGGGAGGGTTCGAGCACAGATACGCAGTATTTT. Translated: CASSEEREGSSTDTQYF.

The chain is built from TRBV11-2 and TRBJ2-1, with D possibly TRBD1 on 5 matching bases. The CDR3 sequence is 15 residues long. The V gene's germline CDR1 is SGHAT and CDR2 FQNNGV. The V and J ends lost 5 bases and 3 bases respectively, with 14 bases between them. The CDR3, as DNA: TGTGCCAGCAGCCCTCTCCCAGGGAACTACAATGAGCAGTTCTTC. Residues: CASSPLPGNYNEQFF. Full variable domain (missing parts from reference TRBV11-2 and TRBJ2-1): EAGVAQSPRYKIIEKRQSVAFWCNPISGHATLYWYQQILGQGPKLLIQFQNNGVVDDSQLPKDRFSAERLKGVDSTLKIQPAKLEDSAVYLCASSPLPGNYNEQFFGPGTRLTVL.

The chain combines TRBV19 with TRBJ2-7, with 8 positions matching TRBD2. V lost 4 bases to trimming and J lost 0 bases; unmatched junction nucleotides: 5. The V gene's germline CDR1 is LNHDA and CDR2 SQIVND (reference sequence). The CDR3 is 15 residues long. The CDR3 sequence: CASSTLGTSSYEQYF. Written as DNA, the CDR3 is TGTGCCAGTAGTACCTTAGGGACTAGCTCCTACGAGCAGTACTTC.

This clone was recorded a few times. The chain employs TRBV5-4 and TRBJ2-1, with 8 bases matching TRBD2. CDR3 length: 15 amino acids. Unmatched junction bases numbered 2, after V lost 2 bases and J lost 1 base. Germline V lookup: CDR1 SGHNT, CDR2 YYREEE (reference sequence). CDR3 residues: CASSFAGGSYNEQFF. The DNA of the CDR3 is TGTGCCAGCAGCTTTGCGGGAGGTTCCTACAATGAGCAGTTCTTC.

CDR3: CASSWIGTGYGYTF. The CDR3 DNA follows: TGTGCCAGCAGCTGGATCGGGACAGGATATGGCTACACCTTC. The V and J genes are TRBV11-2 and TRBJ1-2, with 8 bases lining up with TRBD1. The CDR3 sequence is 14 residues long. Per germline, CDR1 SGHAT and CDR2 FQNNGV. J lost 5 bases, V lost 4 bases, and 6 bases had no gene match.

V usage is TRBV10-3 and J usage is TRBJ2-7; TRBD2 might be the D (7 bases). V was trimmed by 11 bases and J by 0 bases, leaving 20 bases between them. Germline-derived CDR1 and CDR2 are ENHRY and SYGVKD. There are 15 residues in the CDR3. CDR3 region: CASEGGAGSSYEQYF. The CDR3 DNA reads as TGTGCCTCTGAGGGGGGAGCGGGGAGCTCCTACGAGCAGTACTTC.